In this sample, the clone carrying this TCR beta chain turned up a few times. The record originates from a study of blood T cells in healthy people across ages. A second PCR, run for 7 to 11 cycles, used a sample-barcoded 5' primer plus a J-beta primer mix. In TCRdb, the 5' RACE reads were re-called with MiXCR into one record per CDR3 protein. The table lists more than 550,000 distinct CDR3 sequences, approximately 21% of them singletons. The V and J ends lost 4 bases and 0 bases respectively, with 11 bases between them. The CDR3 length is 16 residues. The germline V gene encodes CDR1 SGHRS and CDR2 YFSETQ.

The receptor's source is a man in his 70s in good health. The rearrangement links TRBV5-1 to TRBJ2-6; D unclear. The sequencing input was blood. For the CDR3, the DNA is TGCGCCAGCAGCCCCGGACCGTTCTCTGGGGCCAACGTCCTGACTTTC. Amino acids: CASSPGPFSGANVLTF.